The clone carrying this T cell receptor (beta chain) appeared a few times. What it binds is not known. With molecular barcodes, quantitative 5'-RACE was used to make the TCR beta libraries. TCRdb used MiXCR to reprocess the 5' RACE reads, holding one entry per CDR3 protein. Found here are 250,000 to 350,000 distinct CDR3 sequences, 15% to 25% of them singletons; the top ten hold about 8.2%. Germline CDR1 reads SGHAT; CDR2 reads FQDESV (reference sequence). Deletions cut 3 bases from V and 2 bases from J, with 9 bases between. The CDR3 is made up of 14 amino acids. The source of the sample is a study of CD8 T cells in ankylosing spondylitis. Findings and limits, study-wide: CD8+ cells made up the disease-linked clones, which were relatively rare in peripheral blood. Characteristic of ankylosing spondylitis blood, it appeared, was a TCR beta motif comprising several highly homologous variants.

The gene calls are TRBV11-1 and TRBJ2-3, with no clear D. What was sequenced was blood, either unsorted or a sorted T cell fraction (not recorded which). The receptor was isolated from a male donor with ankylosing spondylitis or in good health (not recorded which). The CDR3 loop reads CASSFGSATDTQYF. CDR3 nucleotide sequence: TGTGCCAGCAGCTTCGGATCCGCCACAGATACGCAGTATTTT.